This TCR beta chain is from a study of blood T cell repertoires in COVID-19. Across the whole study: There were acute and convalescent COVID-19 samples, and they came from the United States, Italy and Spain. PBMCs, B-cell-depleted T cells, or T cells were the source of the cDNA or gDNA that made up the material.

As handled by the study authors: Amplification from reference gene primers served as the basis for estimated nucleated cell counts. The assay was immunoSEQ multiplex PCR, and TCRdb's table has in-frame clones only and misses some. Clonal size and the V and J genes are those of that table, whereas D and trimming came from the DNA. The repertoire consists of 150,000 or so clones, with around 78% occurring once and the leading ten covering under 2%. CDR1 and CDR2 (germline): GTSNPN, SVGIG (reference sequence). CDR3 length: 14 residues. Trimming shortened V by 3 bases and J by 0 bases, and 9 bases separated the two germline ends.

The origin of this receptor is an elderly man with acute or convalescent COVID-19. The sample comprised peripheral blood. This sequence joins TRBV30 and TRBJ1-5; tentatively, D is TRBD1 (5 bases). The CDR3 DNA sequence: TGTGCCTGGAGGGGTGACAGTAGCAATCAGCCCCAGCATTTT. Translating gives CAWRGDSSNQPQHF.